This T cell receptor beta chain was captured in a study of PD-L1 blockade in urothelial cancer. The wider study: Men with urothelial cancer arising in the bladder made up most of the 29 patients.

Assay: immunoSEQ multiplex PCR; the TCRdb copy retains only in-frame clones and omits some. This repertoire shows tens of thousands of clones, about four fifths found once; its top ten account for 16%. The CDR3 runs to 16 residues. V lost 0 bases, J lost 1 base, and 4 bases stayed unmatched. Germline V gene sequence: CDR1 SGHRS, CDR2 YFSETQ. The cohort comprised individuals with locally advanced or metastatic urothelial carcinoma. Between 1 and 8 samples, pretreatment and on-treatment, were given by each patient. The V and J genes are TRBV5-1 and TRBJ2-3, with TRBD2 identical over 8 bases. The sample in question was PBMCs, obtained around atezolizumab (anti-PD-L1) treatment. The sequence was collected from a man aged 60-69 years with urothelial cancer. As DNA, the CDR3 is TGCGCCAGCAGCTTGGGGAGAGCGGGGGGCACAGATACGCAGTATTTT. Amino acid sequence: CASSLGRAGGTDTQYF. Based on the CDR3 plus reference TRBV5-1 and TRBJ2-3, the full variable domain is KAGVTQTPRYLIKTRGQQVTLSCSPISGHRSVSWYQQTPGQGLQFLFEYFSETQRNKGNFPGRFSGRQFSNSRSEMNVSTLELGDSALYLCASSLGRAGGTDTQYFGPGTRLTVL.